There are many counts of the clone carrying this TCR beta chain. This sample is drawn from a study of early T cells in non-severe SARS-CoV-2 infection. The CDR3 contains 14 residues. V dropped 3 bases and J dropped 3; count of bases not matched to a gene: 2. Germline V gene sequence: CDR1 WSHSY, CDR2 SAAADI. Unique molecular identifiers were added to individual cDNA molecules. Each CDR3 protein is one row after TCRdb ran MiXCR on the 5' RACE reads. The sample holds about 64,000 distinct CDR3 sequences, over 4.5% seen once. The clonotype comes from an adult who was a healthcare worker with PCR-confirmed SARS-CoV-2 infection or an uninfected control (not recorded which). The source material was whole blood. The chain recombines TRBV10-2 with TRBJ2-1, with TRBD2 matching 7 bases. CDR3 sequence (DNA): TGCGCCAGCAGTGAAACTAGCGACTACAATGAGCAGTTCTTC. Translation: CASSETSDYNEQFF.